This TCR beta chain was found in a study of vaccination effects on CD4 cells after COVID-19. Pools of viral peptides were used by the ViraFEST assay to expand antigen-specific CD4+ T cells ahead of sequencing. Cells that had been cultured for nine to eleven days were the source of isolated CD4+ T cells. The infection with SARS-CoV-2 (confirmed by PCR) occurred in this person between March and December 2020. PBMC were cultured at fewer than 2.5 million per well with around 10 IU/ml IL-2 and roughly 10 ug/ml peptides. Replacing half the medium with IL-2 medium was done on days 3 and 7. Sequenced by immunoSEQ multiplex PCR; TCRdb stores in-frame clones only, minus some. Of tens of thousands of clones listed, around 75% are singletons. There are a few counts of this clone. Its specificity is unknown. J was trimmed by 7 bases and V by 5 bases; bases with no gene match: 9. The CDR3 sequence is 17 residues long. CDR1 is SEHNR, CDR2 FQNEAQ, per germline (reference sequence).

Study outcomes and limitations: Vaccine- and infection-induced clones showed marked clonal contraction late following vaccination.

The clonotype comes from a human donor who had a prior SARS-CoV-2 infection. The starting material was CD4+ T cells from PBMCs cultured with a peptide pool, obtained before COVID-19 vaccination. The chain has TRBV7-9 and TRBJ2-1, with 15 bases identical to TRBD2. The CDR3 nucleotides are TGTGCCAGCAGCACCTGGACTAGCGGGAGGGTGTGGAATGAGCAGTTCTTC. Protein sequence: CASSTWTSGRVWNEQFF.